This T cell receptor (beta chain) was documented in a study of T cells in Graves' hyperthyroidism and ophthalmopathy. There are many counts of this clonotype. Antigen unknown. RNA transcripts provided the source from which TCR beta CDR3 regions were amplified. The study used the HTBI primer set for a first-round RT-PCR of the TCR CDR3. Each CDR3 protein gets one entry after TCRdb re-called the multiplex PCR reads with MiXCR. The table lists about 420,000 distinct CDR3 sequences, roughly 13% of them singletons. Study-level findings and limits: It was a median 6.5 months before onset that the model predicted ophthalmopathy. Most thyroid clonotypes with frequency above 0.001 were detected in blood.

The CDR3 loop spans 17 amino acids. Germline V gene lookup returns CDR1 MNHEY and CDR2 SMNVEV (reference sequence). The trim removed 8 bases at V and 2 bases at J, leaving 16 bases unmatched. This clonotype was obtained from a woman aged 18-29 years with Graves' hyperthyroidism. Sequencing used blood. J is TRBJ2-7 and V is TRBV27; 9 bases line up with TRBD2. Written as DNA, the CDR3 is TGTGCCAGCCATCCTCGGCTAGCGGGACCTACCACCTACGAGCAGTACTTC. Translation: CASHPRLAGPTTYEQYF.